A single sample is the source of the 4 T cell receptor beta chains below, sequenced in a study of blood T cells in healthy people across ages. Then a second PCR, running roughly 7 to 11 cycles, was carried out with a sample-barcoded 5' primer and a J-beta primer mix. In TCRdb, the 5' RACE reads were re-called with MiXCR into one record per CDR3 protein. The sample lists about 1.5 million distinct CDR3 sequences; roughly 43% were seen once. Sample: blood. Every receptor here comes from a young woman in good health.

This clonotype was counted a few times. V gene TRBV28 combines with J gene TRBJ2-1, with 7 bases identical to TRBD2. The CDR3 sequence is 15 residues long. Unmatched junction bases numbered 7, after V lost 4 bases and J lost 4 bases. The germline gives CDR1 MDHEN, CDR2 SYDVKM. The CDR3 reads CASSYGTTNYNEQFF. The CDR3 nucleotides read TGTGCCAGCAGTTACGGGACTACCAATTACAATGAGCAGTTCTTC.

This clonotype was observed a handful of times. V and J are TRBV9 and TRBJ1-1; the match to TRBD1 covers 7 bases. The junction had 4 bases not matched to a gene; V was cut back by 0 bases and J by 5 bases. CDR3 length equals 14 residues. In germline, CDR1 is SGDLS, CDR2 YYNGEE. As DNA, the CDR3 is TGTGCCAGCAGCGTAGCGGGGACAGAAACTGAAGCTTTCTTT. It encodes CASSVAGTETEAFF.

This chain joins TRBV6-5 and TRBJ2-1, with D hard to call. The CDR3 is 12 amino acids. V was shortened by 6 bases and J by 6 bases, with 9 bases between the two germline ends. CDR1 MNHEY and CDR2 SVGAGI come from the germline V gene. This CDR3 reads CASRRLSNEQFF. In DNA, the CDR3 is TGTGCCAGCAGGAGACTTAGCAATGAGCAGTTCTTC.

The rearrangement links TRBV20-1 to TRBJ1-5, with no clear D. CDR3 length equals 14 residues. The germline gives CDR1 DFQATT, CDR2 SNEGSKA (reference sequence). V lost 7 bases to trimming and J lost 2 bases, with 15 bases between them. The CDR3 coding sequence is TGCAGTGGTCGGAGGCCGGGAGGCAATCAGCCCCAGCATTTT. Translating gives CSGRRPGGNQPQHF.